This T cell receptor beta chain appears in the sequencing data of a study of human T cells and chemical hapten exposure. Background on the study: DPC 0.01% went on the upper back by patch test, with reading at 6 days.

The time point is: pre-sensitization, week 0. Treatment of the sample: therapeutic diphenylcyclopropenone sensitization with weekly scalp DPC. Individual cDNA molecules each carried unique molecular identifiers attached by the library. TCRdb analysed the RACE reads with MiXCR anew, one entry per CDR3 protein. This sample has over 70,000 distinct CDR3 sequences, with approximately 15% found just once. This clonotype was picked up a small number of times. The antigen is undetermined. Study outcomes and limitations: Versus controls, significantly more large CDR3 similarity clusters arose from expanded TCRs.

V lost 4 bases to trimming and J lost 3 bases; unmatched junction nucleotides: 6. Germline V gives CDR1 LNHDA, CDR2 SQIVND (reference sequence). The CDR3 loop spans 15 amino acids. The receptor was isolated from a woman in her forties or fifties with alopecia areata. Some clones in this sample may be carry-over from other donors' samples. The source material was whole blood, sampled in connection with sensitization to the hapten diphenylcyclopropenone (DPC). The V gene is TRBV19, the J gene TRBJ2-7, with 10 bases that match TRBD2. CDR3 loop: CASSTGTSAYYEQYF. DNA of the CDR3: TGTGCCAGTAGTACCGGGACTAGCGCGTACTACGAGCAGTACTTC.